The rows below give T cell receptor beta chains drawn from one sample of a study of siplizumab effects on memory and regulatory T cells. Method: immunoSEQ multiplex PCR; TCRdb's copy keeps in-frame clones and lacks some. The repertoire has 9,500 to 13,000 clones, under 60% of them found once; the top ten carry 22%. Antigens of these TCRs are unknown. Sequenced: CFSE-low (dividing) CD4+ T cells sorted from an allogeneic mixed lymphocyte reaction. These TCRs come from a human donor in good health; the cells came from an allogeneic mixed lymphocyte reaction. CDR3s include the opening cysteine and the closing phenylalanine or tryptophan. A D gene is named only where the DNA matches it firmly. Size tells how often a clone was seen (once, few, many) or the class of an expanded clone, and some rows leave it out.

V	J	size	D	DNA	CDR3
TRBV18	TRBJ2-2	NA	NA	TGTGCCAGCTCACCACCGCCGAACACCGGGGAGCTGTTTTTT	CASSPPPNTGELFF
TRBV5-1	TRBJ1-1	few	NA	TGCGCCAGCAGCCCCTCAGTTGGGAGCACTGAAGCTTTCTTT	CASSPSVGSTEAFF
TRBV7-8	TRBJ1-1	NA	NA	TGTGCCAGCAGTGTCGAATCTAACACTGAAGCTTTCTTT	CASSVESNTEAFF
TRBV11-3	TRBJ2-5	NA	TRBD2	TGTGCCAGCAGCTCCCGTCTAGCGGGAGGGCCTAAGGAGACCCAGTACTTC	CASSSRLAGGPKETQYF
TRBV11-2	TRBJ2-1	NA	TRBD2	TGTGCCAGCAGCCGACTAGCGGCCCATACCAATGAGCAGTTCTTC	CASSRLAAHTNEQFF
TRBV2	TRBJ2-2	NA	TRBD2	TGTGCCAGCAGGCGGGAGGGCGGGGAGCTGTTTTTT	CASRREGGELFF
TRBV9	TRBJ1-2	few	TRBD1	TGTGCCAGCAGCCACGGGACAGGGGAAAAGGATGGCTACACCTTC	CASSHGTGEKDGYTF
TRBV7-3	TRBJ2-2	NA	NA	TGTGCCAGCAGCTACCAGGGTTGGGGGACCGGGGAGCTGTTTTTT	CASSYQGWGTGELFF
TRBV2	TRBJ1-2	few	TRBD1	TGTGCCAGCGGCGGGACAGGGCCCAACTATGGCTACACCTTC	CASGGTGPNYGYTF
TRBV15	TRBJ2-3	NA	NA	TGTGCCACCAGCAGATTAGAAGGCACAGATACGCAGTATTTT	CATSRLEGTDTQYF
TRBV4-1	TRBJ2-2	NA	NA	TGCGCCAGCAGCCAAGACGGATCCGGGGAGCTGTTTTTT	CASSQDGSGELFF
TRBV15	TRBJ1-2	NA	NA	TGTGCCACCAGCAGAGATGGCAATCCTATATGGCGTTCTAACTATGGCTACACCTTC	CATSRDGNPIWRSNYGYTF
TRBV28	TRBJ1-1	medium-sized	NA	TGTGCCAGCAGGGGCGGTGGCAGCATCACTGAAGCTTTCTTT	CASRGGGSITEAFF
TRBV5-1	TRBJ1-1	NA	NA	TGCGCCAGCAGCTTCCAGGTCGGGAACACTGAAGCTTTCTTT	CASSFQVGNTEAFF
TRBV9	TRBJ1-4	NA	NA	TGTGCCAGCAGCGTAGGGGTGGCTAATGAAAAACTGTTTTTT	CASSVGVANEKLFF
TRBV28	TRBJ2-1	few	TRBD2	TGTGCCAGCAGTTTACTAGCGGGCCACAATGAGCAGTTCTTC	CASSLLAGHNEQFF
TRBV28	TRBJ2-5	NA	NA	TGTGCCAGCAGTTCGCGGACCCCATTGGGGGAGACCCAGTACTTC	CASSSRTPLGETQYF
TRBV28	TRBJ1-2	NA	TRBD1	TGTGCCAGCAGTTCGACAGGGATCTATGGCTACACCTTC	CASSSTGIYGYTF
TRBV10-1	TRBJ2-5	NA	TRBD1	TGCGCCAGCAGTGATTCAGGGGGCGCCGAGACCCAGTACTTC	CASSDSGGAETQYF
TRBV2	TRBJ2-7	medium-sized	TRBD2	TGTGCCAGCAATGCTCTAGCGGTTACCTACGAGCAGTACTTC	CASNALAVTYEQYF
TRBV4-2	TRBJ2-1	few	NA	TGTGCCAGCAGCCCTGAGAACCACAGGGTCAATGAGCAGTTCTTC	CASSPENHRVNEQFF
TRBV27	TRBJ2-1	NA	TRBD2	TGTGCCAGCAGTCTAGGGACTAGCGGCAACAATGAGCAGTTCTTC	CASSLGTSGNNEQFF
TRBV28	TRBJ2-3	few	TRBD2	TGTGCCAGCAGCCTACTAGCGGGGGGCACAGATACGCAGTATTTT	CASSLLAGGTDTQYF
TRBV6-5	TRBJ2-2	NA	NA	TGTGCCAGCAGTCTCTTTACCGGGGAGCTGTTTTTT	CASSLFTGELFF
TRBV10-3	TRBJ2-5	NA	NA	TGTGCCATCAGTGTTGGGGAGACCCAGTACTTC	CAISVGETQYF
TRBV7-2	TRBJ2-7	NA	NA	TGTGCCAGCAGCTTAAGGTTCGGAGCAGAGCAGTACTTC	CASSLRFGAEQYF
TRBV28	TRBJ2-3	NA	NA	TGTGCCAGCAGTTTACCGGGAGCGGGTACGCAGTATTTT	CASSLPGAGTQYF
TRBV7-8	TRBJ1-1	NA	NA	TGTGCCAGCAGCTTAAGGATGAACACTGAAGCTTTCTTT	CASSLRMNTEAFF
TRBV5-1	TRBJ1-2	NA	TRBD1	TGCGCCAGCAGAGAGGCGACAGGGTCCTATGGCTACACCTTC	CASREATGSYGYTF
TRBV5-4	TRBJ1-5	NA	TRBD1	TGTGCCAGCAGCAGGACAGGGGTAGGGATCGGCAATCAGCCCCAGCATTTT	CASSRTGVGIGNQPQHF
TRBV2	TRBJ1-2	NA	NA	TGTGCCAGCAGTGAAAATCCAGGGAGGGGTCGGGGGGGCTACACCTTC	CASSENPGRGRGGYTF
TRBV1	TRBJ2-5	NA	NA	TGCACCAGCAGCCAAGATGGAGGGAGGATAAAAGAGACCCAGTACTTC	CTSSQDGGRIKETQYF
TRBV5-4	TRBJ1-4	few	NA	TGTGCCAGCAGCTTGTCAGGGGTTGGGGAAAAACTGTTTTTT	CASSLSGVGEKLFF
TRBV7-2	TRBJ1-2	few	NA	TGTGCCAGCAGCTTATTTGGAGACTATGGCTACACCTTC	CASSLFGDYGYTF
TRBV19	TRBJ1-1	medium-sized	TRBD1	TGTGCCAGTAGTATAACGGAGACAGGGATGGGTGAAGCTTTCTTT	CASSITETGMGEAFF
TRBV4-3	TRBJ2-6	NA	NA	TGCGCCAGCAGCCGTCTAGAAGGACGTCAAAGTCGGGCCAACGTCCCGACTTTC	CASSRLEGRQSRANVPTF
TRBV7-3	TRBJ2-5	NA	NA	TGTGCCAGCAGCCGCCAAGAGACCCAGTACTTC	CASSRQETQYF
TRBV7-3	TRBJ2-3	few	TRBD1	TGTGCCAGCAGCAGAAGAGGGGACAGGGTAAGTGGAAGCACAGATACGCAGTATTTT	CASSRRGDRVSGSTDTQYF
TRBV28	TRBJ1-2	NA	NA	TGTGCCAGCAGTTTCCATACACAGGCCCTTAGGGGCTACACCTTC	CASSFHTQALRGYTF
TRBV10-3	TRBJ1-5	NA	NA	TGTGCCAGTAACGGGGATATCATCAATCAGCCCCAGCATTTT	CASNGDIINQPQHF
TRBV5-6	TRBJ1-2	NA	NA	TGTGCCAGCAGTCTACACTATGGCTACACCTTC	CASSLHYGYTF
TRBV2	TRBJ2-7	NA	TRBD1	TGTGCCAGCAGTGGAGGTTTTACAGGGGGCTACGAGCAGTACTTC	CASSGGFTGGYEQYF
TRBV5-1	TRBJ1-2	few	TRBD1	TGTGCCAGCAGCCCTAGGACAGGGAATGGCTACACCTTC	CASSPRTGNGYTF
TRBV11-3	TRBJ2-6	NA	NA	TGTGCCAGCAGCCGAACGCACTCTGGGGCCAACGTCCTGACTTTC	CASSRTHSGANVLTF
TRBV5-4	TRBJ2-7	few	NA	TGTGCCAGCAGCCTATCCTCCGTTCCCTACTACGAGCAGTACTTC	CASSLSSVPYYEQYF
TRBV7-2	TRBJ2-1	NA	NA	TGTGCCAGCAGCTTAAGGGGGACCCATACAATGTTGCAGTTCTTC	CASSLRGTHTMLQFF
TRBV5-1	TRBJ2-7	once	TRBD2	TGCGCCAGCAGCTTGGGCCGACTAGCGGGAGGTCCCCACGAGCAGTACTTC	CASSLGRLAGGPHEQYF
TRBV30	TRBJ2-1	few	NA	TGTGCCTGGAGTGTACAGTGGAATGAGCAGTTCTTC	CAWSVQWNEQFF
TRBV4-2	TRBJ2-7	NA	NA	TGTGCCAGCAGCCAAGATAGTGGTAACAGGGTCAGATACGAGCAGTACTTC	CASSQDSGNRVRYEQYF
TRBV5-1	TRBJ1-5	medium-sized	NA	TGCGCCAGCAGCTTTCCCGACGGGCCCCAGCATTTT	CASSFPDGPQHF
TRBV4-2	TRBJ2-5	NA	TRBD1	TGTGCCAGCAGCCACGGACAGGGGCAAGAGACCCAGTACTTC	CASSHGQGQETQYF
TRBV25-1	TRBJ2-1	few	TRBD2	TGTGCCAGCAGTCCCCCAGCGGGAGTTTCGCGTGAGCAGTTCTTC	CASSPPAGVSREQFF
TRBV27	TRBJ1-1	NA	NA	TGTGCCAGCAGTTTAAAATTCGGGGGACTGAACACTGAAGCTTTCTTT	CASSLKFGGLNTEAFF
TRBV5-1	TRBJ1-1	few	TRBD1	TGCGCCAGCAGCCTAAGGACAGGGTTTCGGACTGAAGCTTTCTTT	CASSLRTGFRTEAFF
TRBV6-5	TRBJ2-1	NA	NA	TGTGCCAGCAGTTACCCAGACGCTGAGCAGTTCTTC	CASSYPDAEQFF
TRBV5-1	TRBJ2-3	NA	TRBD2	TGCGCCAGCAGCCCGGGACTAGCGGGAGGCGCCAACACAGATACGCAGTATTTT	CASSPGLAGGANTDTQYF
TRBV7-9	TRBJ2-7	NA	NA	TGTGCCAGCAGCTTAGGGACCGGGACGGGTATCGGCGAGCAGTACTTC	CASSLGTGTGIGEQYF
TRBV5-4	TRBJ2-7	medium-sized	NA	TGTGCCAGCAGCTTGGAATTCGGGAGCTACGAGCAGTACTTC	CASSLEFGSYEQYF
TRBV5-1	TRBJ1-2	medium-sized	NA	TGCGCCAGCAGCGAACACACTCGGAACTATGGCTACACCTTC	CASSEHTRNYGYTF